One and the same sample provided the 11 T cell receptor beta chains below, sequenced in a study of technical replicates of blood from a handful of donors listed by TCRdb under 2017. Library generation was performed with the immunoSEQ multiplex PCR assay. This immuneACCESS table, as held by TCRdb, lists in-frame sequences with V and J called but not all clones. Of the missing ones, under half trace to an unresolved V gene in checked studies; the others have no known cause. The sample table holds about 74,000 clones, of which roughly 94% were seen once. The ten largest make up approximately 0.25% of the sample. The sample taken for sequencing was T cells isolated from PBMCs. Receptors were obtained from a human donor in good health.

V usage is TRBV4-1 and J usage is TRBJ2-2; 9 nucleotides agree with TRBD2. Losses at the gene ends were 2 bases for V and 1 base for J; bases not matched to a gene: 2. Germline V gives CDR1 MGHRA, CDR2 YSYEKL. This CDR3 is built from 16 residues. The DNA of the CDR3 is TGCGCCAGCAGCCAACTAGCGGGGTTGAACACCGGGGAGCTGTTTTTT. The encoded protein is CASSQLAGLNTGELFF.

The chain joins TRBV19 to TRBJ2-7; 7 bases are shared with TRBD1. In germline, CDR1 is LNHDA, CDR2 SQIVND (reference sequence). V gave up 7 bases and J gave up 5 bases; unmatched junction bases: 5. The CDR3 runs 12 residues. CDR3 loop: CASNDRAHEQYF. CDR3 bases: TGTGCCAGTAACGACAGGGCCCACGAGCAGTACTTC. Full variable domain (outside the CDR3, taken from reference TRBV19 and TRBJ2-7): DGGITQSPKYLFRKEGQNVTLSCEQNLNHDAMYWYRQDPGQGLRLIYYSQIVNDFQKGDIAEGYSVSREKKESFPLTVTSAQKNPTAFYLCASNDRAHEQYFGPGTRLTVT.

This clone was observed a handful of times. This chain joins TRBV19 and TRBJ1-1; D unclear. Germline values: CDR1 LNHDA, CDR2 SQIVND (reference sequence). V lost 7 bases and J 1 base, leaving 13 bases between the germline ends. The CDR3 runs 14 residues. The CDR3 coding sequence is TGTGCCAGTAACCTCTTGACGGGGAACACTGAAGCTTTCTTT. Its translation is CASNLLTGNTEAFF.

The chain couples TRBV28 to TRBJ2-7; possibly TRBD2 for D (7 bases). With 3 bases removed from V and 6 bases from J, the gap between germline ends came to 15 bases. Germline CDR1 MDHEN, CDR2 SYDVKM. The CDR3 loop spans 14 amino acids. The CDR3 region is CASSFEGRGREQYF. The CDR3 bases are TGTGCCAGCAGTTTTGAGGGGCGGGGGCGCGAGCAGTACTTC.

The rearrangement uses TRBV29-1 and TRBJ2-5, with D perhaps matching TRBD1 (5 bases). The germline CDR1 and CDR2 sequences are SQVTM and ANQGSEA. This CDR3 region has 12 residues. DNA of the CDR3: TGCAGTTCCGGACAACAACAAGAGACCCAGTACTTC. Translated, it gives CSSGQQQETQYF.

CDR3 sequence reads: CASSYRQGDRWYEQYF. CDR3 bases: TGTGCCAGCAGCTACCGGCAGGGGGATAGATGGTACGAGCAGTACTTC. This chain links TRBV11-1 with TRBJ2-7; 7 bases map to TRBD1. CDR3 length: 16 residues. The V and J ends lost 4 bases and 4 bases, in that order; junction bases with no gene match: 13. Germline loops: CDR1 SGHAT, CDR2 FQDESV (reference sequence).

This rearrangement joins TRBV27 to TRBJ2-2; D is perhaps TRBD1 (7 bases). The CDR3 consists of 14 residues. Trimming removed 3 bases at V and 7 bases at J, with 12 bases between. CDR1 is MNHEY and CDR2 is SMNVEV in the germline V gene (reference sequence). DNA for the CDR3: TGTGCCAGCAGTTTCTCAGGGGGAGGCGGGGAGCTGTTTTTT. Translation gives CASSFSGGGGELFF.

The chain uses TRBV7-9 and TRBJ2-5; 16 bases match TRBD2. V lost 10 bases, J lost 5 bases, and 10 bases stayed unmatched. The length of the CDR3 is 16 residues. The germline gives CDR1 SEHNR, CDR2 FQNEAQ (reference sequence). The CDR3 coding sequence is TGTGCCACCCCTCGGGGGACTAGCGGGAGGGTCGAGACCCAGTACTTC. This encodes CATPRGTSGRVETQYF. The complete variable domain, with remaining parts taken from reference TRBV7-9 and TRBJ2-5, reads DTGVSQNPRHKITKRGQNVTFRCDPISEHNRLYWYRQTLGQGPEFLTYFQNEAQLEKSRLLSDRFSAERPKGSFSTLEIQRTEQGDSAMYLCATPRGTSGRVETQYFGPGTRLLVL.

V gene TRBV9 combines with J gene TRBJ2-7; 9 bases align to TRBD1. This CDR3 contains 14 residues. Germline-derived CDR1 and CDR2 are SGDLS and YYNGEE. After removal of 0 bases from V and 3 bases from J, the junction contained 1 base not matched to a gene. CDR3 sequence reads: CASSVGQGDYEQYF. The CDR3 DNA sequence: TGTGCCAGCAGCGTAGGACAGGGGGACTACGAGCAGTACTTC.

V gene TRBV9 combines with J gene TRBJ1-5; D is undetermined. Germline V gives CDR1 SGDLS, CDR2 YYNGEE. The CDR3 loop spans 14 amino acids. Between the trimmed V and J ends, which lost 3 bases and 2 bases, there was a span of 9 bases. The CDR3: CASSALGGNQPQHF. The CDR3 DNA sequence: TGTGCCAGCAGCGCACTCGGGGGCAATCAGCCCCAGCATTTT.

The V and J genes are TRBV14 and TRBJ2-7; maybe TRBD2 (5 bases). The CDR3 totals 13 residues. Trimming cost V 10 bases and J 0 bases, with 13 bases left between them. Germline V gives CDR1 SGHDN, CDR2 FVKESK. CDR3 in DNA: TGTGCCACCACGGGGATTAGCTCCTACGAGCAGTACTTC. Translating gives CATTGISSYEQYF. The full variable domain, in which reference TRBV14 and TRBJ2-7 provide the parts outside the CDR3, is EAGVTQFPSHSVIEKGQTVTLRCDPISGHDNLYWYRRVMGKEIKFLLHFVKESKQDESGMPNNRFLAERTGGTYSTLKVQPAELEDSGVYFCATTGISSYEQYFGPGTRLTVT.